Each of the 32 T cell receptor beta chains below was sequenced from the same sample in a study of OX40 agonist ivuxolimab in advanced cancers. Using immunoSEQ multiplex PCR, the repertoire was profiled, and TCRdb retains in-frame clones only, with some absent. The table includes 82,000 or so clones, roughly 85% detected once. The sample consisted of CD4+ or CD8+ T cells sorted from blood, taken in a trial of the OX40 agonist ivuxolimab. These receptors were taken from an adult with an advanced solid tumor such as melanoma, head and neck, liver or kidney cancer.

The gene calls are TRBV6-5 and TRBJ1-2; TRBD1 is a possible D gene (6 bases). Trimming shortened V by 2 bases and J by 2 bases, and 9 bases separated the two germline ends. CDR3 size: 14 residues. Germline assignment: CDR1 MNHEY and CDR2 SVGAGI. The CDR3 bases are TGTGCCAGCAGTTACGGTGACAGGAACTATGGCTACACCTTC. This encodes CASSYGDRNYGYTF.

The chain is built from TRBV7-2 and TRBJ1-1; tentatively, D is TRBD1 (5 bases). The CDR3 is 14 residues long. CDR1 is SGHTA, CDR2 FQGNSA, per germline. Trimming left V 4 bases short and J 10 bases short, with 19 bases between. The CDR3 region is CASSYKGLSPPAFF. The CDR3 DNA follows: TGTGCCAGCAGCTATAAGGGACTTTCTCCTCCAGCTTTCTTT.

J is TRBJ1-2 and V is TRBV29-1; 9 nucleotides line up with TRBD1. J lost 8 bases, V lost 6 bases, and 13 bases had no gene match. The CDR3 contains 14 residues. CDR1 SQVTM and CDR2 ANQGSEA come from the germline V gene. The CDR3 region is CSVGGGQGSIGYTF. CDR3 sequence (DNA): TGCAGCGTGGGGGGAGGACAGGGGTCGATAGGCTACACCTTC.

This rearrangement joins TRBV4-3 to TRBJ2-6; D remains ambiguous. V was clipped by 1 base and J by 0 bases, with 7 bases between them. Per germline, CDR1 LGHNA and CDR2 YSLEER. The CDR3 is made up of 16 amino acids. DNA of the CDR3: TGCGCCAGCAGCCAAGTTCGGGTCTCTGGGGCCAACGTCCTGACTTTC. Its protein product is CASSQVRVSGANVLTF.

The chain employs TRBV7-3 and TRBJ2-1; the D gene is possibly TRBD1 (5 bases). The CDR3 consists of 15 residues. V lost 5 bases and J lost 5, with 16 bases in between. Germline V gives CDR1 SGHTA, CDR2 FQGTGA. The CDR3 bases are TGTGCCAGCAGCATTGGGCCAGGGCAGAACAATGAGCAGTTCTTC. This sequence encodes CASSIGPGQNNEQFF.

The chain is built from TRBV6-1 and TRBJ1-2, with a possible D match to TRBD1 (5 bases). CDR1 is MNHNS, CDR2 SASEGT, per germline. The V end was cut by 10 bases, the J end by 2 bases, with 11 bases between. This CDR3 is built from 12 residues. DNA for the CDR3: TGTGCCACCAGGGTGGGGAACTATGGCTACACCTTC. Its protein product is CATRVGNYGYTF.

This chain links TRBV11-2 with TRBJ2-3, with TRBD2 identical over 9 bases. The trim removed 2 bases at V and 6 bases at J, leaving 9 bases unmatched. The CDR3 length is 16 residues. CDR1 is SGHAT, CDR2 FQNNGV, per germline. DNA of the CDR3: TGTGCCAGCAGCTTAACTCGAGGCGGGGGGGCGGATACGCAGTATTTT. It yields the protein CASSLTRGGGADTQYF.

The V and J genes are TRBV9 and TRBJ2-3; a weak D match, TRBD1 (5 bases). CDR3 size: 16 residues. Germline assignment: CDR1 SGDLS and CDR2 YYNGEE. Trimming took 0 bases from V and 2 from J, leaving 13 bases between them. CDR3: CASSVDWAGNTDTQYF. CDR3 DNA sequence: TGTGCCAGCAGCGTAGATTGGGCAGGGAACACAGATACGCAGTATTTT.

The table lists this clone with a count of one. The chain has TRBV19 and TRBJ1-4; D is uncertain. Trimming took off 8 bases at V and 3 bases at J, with 16 bases between the two ends. CDR3 length: 15 amino acids. Germline loops: CDR1 LNHDA, CDR2 SQIVND (reference sequence). CDR3 region: CASGTGQRPNEKLFF. The CDR3 region has the DNA TGTGCCAGTGGAACCGGGCAGAGACCTAATGAAAAACTGTTTTTT. Combining the CDR3 with reference TRBV19 and TRBJ1-4 gives the whole variable domain DGGITQSPKYLFRKEGQNVTLSCEQNLNHDAMYWYRQDPGQGLRLIYYSQIVNDFQKGDIAEGYSVSREKKESFPLTVTSAQKNPTAFYLCASGTGQRPNEKLFFGSGTQLSVL.

As DNA, the CDR3 is TGTGCCAGCAGTTTATTACGGAGGAACACCGGGGAGCTGTTTTTT. This encodes CASSLLRRNTGELFF. This chain joins TRBV28 and TRBJ2-2; D gene ambiguous. The V end was cut by 1 base, the J end by 1 base, with 7 bases between. Looked up from germline, CDR1 is MDHEN and CDR2 is SYDVKM. This CDR3 has 15 residues.

The genes are TRBV2 and TRBJ1-5, with no clear D. Per the germline V gene, CDR1 is SNHLY and CDR2 is FYNNEI. The ends were cut back, 1 base at V and 6 bases at J, with 13 bases in the middle. CDR3 length equals 15 residues. The CDR3 nucleotides are TGTGCCAGCAGTGAAGATCTCAGGAGCGGTCAGCCCCAGCATTTT. Translating it yields CASSEDLRSGQPQHF. The variable domain in full, with the rest retrieved from reference TRBV2 and TRBJ1-5, is EPEVTQTPSHQVTQMGQEVILRCVPISNHLYFYWYRQILGQKVEFLVSFYNNEISEKSEIFDDQFSVERPDGSNFTLKIRSTKLEDSAMYFCASSEDLRSGQPQHFGDGTRLSIL.

The rearrangement joins TRBV7-9 to TRBJ1-3; TRBD1 matches 9 bases. The V gene end was trimmed by 5 bases and the J gene end by 4 bases; junction bases not matched to a gene: 9. CDR1 is SEHNR and CDR2 is FQNEAQ in the germline V gene (reference sequence). This CDR3 is 16 amino acids long. For the CDR3, the DNA is TGTGCCAGCAGCCCTACAGGGACAGGGCGCGGAAACACCATATATTTT. Residues: CASSPTGTGRGNTIYF.

This chain connects TRBV15 to TRBJ2-7; D is perhaps TRBD1 or TRBD2 (5 bases each). This CDR3 is 12 amino acids long. V lost 8 bases and J lost 2, with 10 bases in between. Germline values: CDR1 LNHNV, CDR2 YYDKDF (reference sequence). CDR3 DNA sequence: TGTGCCACCCGGGGCCCAACCTACGAGCAGTACTTC. Its protein product is CATRGPTYEQYF.

Only one count was recorded for this clone. V and J are TRBV7-3 and TRBJ2-2; D is unresolved. In germline, CDR1 is SGHTA, CDR2 FQGTGA. The CDR3 consists of 13 residues. V was clipped by 2 bases and J by 5 bases, with 6 bases between them. The CDR3 sequence is CASSLVLTGELFF. CDR3 in DNA: TGTGCCAGCAGCTTAGTTTTGACCGGGGAGCTGTTTTTT.

The chain is built from TRBV2 and TRBJ1-3; no clear D gene. V dropped 5 bases and J dropped 4 bases, with 12 bases sitting between them. This CDR3 is 14 amino acids long. The germline V gene encodes CDR1 SNHLY and CDR2 FYNNEI. In DNA form, the CDR3 reads TGTGCCAGCAGTTTAAGATCCCACGGAAACACCATATATTTT. Translation gives CASSLRSHGNTIYF. Together with reference TRBV2 and TRBJ1-3, the CDR3 gives the full variable domain: EPEVTQTPSHQVTQMGQEVILRCVPISNHLYFYWYRQILGQKVEFLVSFYNNEISEKSEIFDDQFSVERPDGSNFTLKIRSTKLEDSAMYFCASSLRSHGNTIYFGEGSWLTVV.

The CDR3 coding sequence is TGCGCCAGCAGCTGGAGGACTAGCGGGGGAGGGGCCTACGAGCAGTACTTC. It specifies CASSWRTSGGGAYEQYF. The gene calls are TRBV5-1 and TRBJ2-7, with 13 bases fitting TRBD2. J was trimmed by 2 bases and V by 3 bases; bases with no gene match: 8. CDR1 is SGHRS, CDR2 YFSETQ, per germline. The CDR3 contains 17 residues. The entire variable domain, with the rest obtained from reference TRBV5-1 and TRBJ2-7, is as follows: KAGVTQTPRYLIKTRGQQVTLSCSPISGHRSVSWYQQTPGQGLQFLFEYFSETQRNKGNFPGRFSGRQFSNSRSEMNVSTLELGDSALYLCASSWRTSGGGAYEQYFGPGTRLTVT.

The V call is TRBV5-4, the J call TRBJ2-7; 9 bases fit TRBD2. V trimming: 3 bases; J trimming: 3 bases; junction bases outside the gene matches: 10. There are 16 residues in the CDR3. Germline CDR1 SGHNT, CDR2 YYREEE (reference sequence). The CDR3 reads CASSSTISGGIYEQYF. As DNA, the CDR3 is TGTGCCAGCAGCTCCACGATCAGCGGGGGGATCTACGAGCAGTACTTC.

The chain carries TRBV7-2 and TRBJ2-5; TRBD1 matches 7 bases. Per the germline V gene, CDR1 is SGHTA and CDR2 is FQGNSA. The CDR3 has 14 amino acids. Trimming cost V 0 bases and J 7 bases; bases outside gene matches: 5. CDR3 bases: TGTGCCAGCAGCTTAGCGACGGCAGGGGGGACCCAGTACTTC. Its translation is CASSLATAGGTQYF.

The V gene is TRBV7-2, the J gene TRBJ1-5; 7 bases align to TRBD1. The CDR3 spans 16 residues. Trimming at V came to 2 bases and at J to 3 bases, leaving 7 bases not matched to a gene. Germline values: CDR1 SGHTA, CDR2 FQGNSA. DNA of the CDR3: TGTGCCAGCAGCTTATCTGTGACAGGGATCAATCAGCCCCAGCATTTT. Its protein product is CASSLSVTGINQPQHF. Filled out from reference TRBV7-2 and TRBJ1-5, the complete variable domain reads GAGVSQSPSNKVTEKGKDVELRCDPISGHTALYWYRQSLGQGLEFLIYFQGNSAPDKSGLPSDRFSAERTGGSVSTLTIQRTQQEDSAVYLCASSLSVTGINQPQHFGDGTRLSIL.

The chain couples TRBV5-8 to TRBJ1-6; possibly TRBD1 for D (6 bases). The germline CDR1 and CDR2 sequences are SGHTS and YDEGEE. The CDR3 is 14 amino acids. V was clipped by 1 base and J by 7 bases, with 9 bases between them. The CDR3 DNA sequence: TGTGCCAGCAGCTTGTTGGACAGAAATTCACCCCTCCACTTT. Translation: CASSLLDRNSPLHF.

The rearrangement joins TRBV19 to TRBJ1-5; D remains ambiguous. The CDR3 extends over 15 amino acids. The V gene lost 5 bases and the J gene lost 4 bases, with 15 bases spanning the gap. Germline V lookup: CDR1 LNHDA, CDR2 SQIVND (reference sequence). In DNA, the CDR3 is TGTGCCAGTAGTGGGCCGGGCCTATCAAATCAGCCCCAGCATTTT. It is translated as CASSGPGLSNQPQHF.

The chain uses TRBV5-3 and TRBJ1-6; D remains ambiguous. TRBV5-3 is placed among ORFs of uncertain function. Trimming shortened V by 2 bases and J by 11 bases, and 8 bases separated the two germline ends. The CDR3 has 12 amino acids. CDR3 DNA sequence: TGTGCCAGAAGCTTTTGGCGGGCACCCCTCCACTTT. This translates into CARSFWRAPLHF.

The chain is built from TRBV7-3 and TRBJ1-6; D remains ambiguous. The V gene's germline CDR1 is SGHTA and CDR2 FQGTGA. V was shortened by 2 bases and J by 4 bases, with 9 bases between the two germline ends. There are 15 residues in the CDR3. The CDR3 DNA is TGTGCCAGCAGCTTAGGGCGGCAGTATAATTCACCCCTCCACTTT. Translation gives CASSLGRQYNSPLHF.

With regard to this clone: The sample carries other DNA sequences with the same CDR3. The chain couples TRBV9 to TRBJ1-3; D unclear. Trimming left V 4 bases short and J 0 bases short, with 2 bases between. Germline values: CDR1 SGDLS, CDR2 YYNGEE. This CDR3 has 12 residues. DNA of the CDR3: TGTGCCAGCAGCCTCTCTGGAAACACCATATATTTT. Translated, it gives CASSLSGNTIYF.

V is TRBV7-9 and J is TRBJ2-5; D unclear. V lost 1 base, J lost 5 bases, and 8 bases lay in between. Germline V CDR1 and CDR2: SEHNR, FQNEAQ (reference sequence). The length of the CDR3 is 13 residues. This CDR3 reads CASSLGGRETQYF. The CDR3 nucleotides read TGTGCCAGCAGCTTAGGAGGTCGGGAGACCCAGTACTTC.

The J gene is TRBJ1-2, the V gene TRBV27; D uncertain. The CDR3 contains 17 residues. The germline V gene has CDR1 MNHEY and CDR2 SMNVEV (reference sequence). The V end was cut by 2 bases, the J end by 3 bases, with 19 bases between. In DNA form, the CDR3 reads TGTGCCAGCAGTTTAAACTGGTATATGGCGGTTTACTATGGCTACACCTTC. The encoded protein is CASSLNWYMAVYYGYTF.

V and J are TRBV5-1 and TRBJ2-1; 8 bases align to TRBD2. Germline CDR1 and CDR2: SGHRS and YFSETQ. The CDR3 spans 15 residues. J gave up 4 bases and V 3 bases, and 6 bases lay outside the gene matches. CDR3 nucleotides: TGCGCCAGCAGCTGGGGCGGGGGGCATTACAATGAGCAGTTCTTC. Translation gives CASSWGGGHYNEQFF.

CDR3: CASSEGQGNYGYTF. CDR3 DNA sequence: TGTGCCAGCAGTGAGGGACAGGGAAACTATGGCTACACCTTC. The chain combines TRBV9 with TRBJ1-2; 9 nucleotides agree with TRBD1. Trimming at V came to 5 bases and at J to 2 bases, leaving 4 bases not matched to a gene. Germline CDR1 reads SGDLS; CDR2 reads YYNGEE. This CDR3 contains 14 residues. The full variable domain, completed using reference TRBV9 and TRBJ1-2, is DSGVTQTPKHLITATGQRVTLRCSPRSGDLSVYWYQQSLDQGLQFLIQYYNGEERAKGNILERFSAQQFPDLHSELNLSSLELGDSALYFCASSEGQGNYGYTFGSGTRLTVV.

V and J are TRBV5-4 and TRBJ1-1, with 9 bases lining up with TRBD1. V gave up 3 bases and J gave up 0 bases; unmatched junction bases: 6. CDR3 length: 16 amino acids. Per the germline V gene, CDR1 is SGHNT and CDR2 is YYREEE (reference sequence). The chain's CDR3 is CASSSDRGWMNTEAFF. CDR3 coding DNA: TGTGCCAGCAGCTCGGACAGGGGATGGATGAACACTGAAGCTTTCTTT. The full variable domain, with the rest looked up from reference TRBV5-4 and TRBJ1-1, is ETGVTQSPTHLIKTRGQQVTLRCSSQSGHNTVSWYQQALGQGPQFIFQYYREEENGRGNFPPRFSGLQFPNYSSELNVNALELDDSALYLCASSSDRGWMNTEAFFGQGTRLTVV.

CDR3 loop: CASSYAGNTIYF. The CDR3 DNA reads TGTGCCAGTAGTTATGCTGGAAACACCATATATTTT. V and J are TRBV19 and TRBJ1-3; no clear D gene. The V and J ends lost 5 bases and 2 bases respectively, with 4 bases between them. Germline CDR1 reads LNHDA; CDR2 reads SQIVND (reference sequence). This CDR3 has 12 residues.

The chain employs TRBV9 and TRBJ1-3; D possibly corresponds to TRBD1 (5 bases). Germline V CDR1 and CDR2: SGDLS, YYNGEE. The CDR3 runs 16 residues. Trimming removed 0 bases from V and 2 bases from J, with 12 bases in between. The DNA of the CDR3 is TGTGCCAGCAGCGTAGATGCGGGACTCCCTGGAAACACCATATATTTT. Translating gives CASSVDAGLPGNTIYF.

The chain couples TRBV30 to TRBJ2-7; possible D gene TRBD1, 6 bases. This CDR3 has 11 amino acids. V was cut by 5 bases and J by 3 bases, with 8 bases left in between. In germline, CDR1 is GTSNPN, CDR2 SVGIG (reference sequence). CDR3 bases: TGTGCCTGGGGGACATACTACGAGCAGTACTTC. It yields the protein CAWGTYYEQYF.